The 27 T cell receptor beta chains below were found in one sample sequenced in a study of shared clonotypes between healthy human individuals. The repertoire was sequenced with immunoSEQ multiplex PCR; TCRdb's copy has only in-frame clones and lacks some. The table records around 690,000 clones, around 91% of them present only once. Sample: memory CD8+ T cells from PBMCs. Specified subset: CD45RO+ cells pooled with CCR7-negative TemRA cells. The receptor set was obtained from a man between 18 and 35 years old in good health. Some clones in this sample may be carry-over from other donors' samples.

The chain is built from TRBV2 and TRBJ1-1; no clear D. V lost 6 bases, J lost 4 bases, and 12 bases lay in between. This CDR3 spans 13 amino acids. CDR1 is SNHLY and CDR2 is FYNNEI in the germline V gene. This CDR3 is CASRPGKRTEAFF. The CDR3 DNA reads TGTGCCAGCAGACCAGGAAAGCGCACTGAAGCTTTCTTT.

V and J are TRBV5-1 and TRBJ2-7; 8 bases fit TRBD2. The trim removed 6 bases at V and 2 bases at J, leaving 4 bases unmatched. This CDR3 has 13 amino acids. Germline assignment: CDR1 SGHRS and CDR2 YFSETQ. CDR3 protein: CASTAGETYEQYF. In nucleotides, the CDR3 is TGCGCCAGCACAGCGGGAGAAACCTACGAGCAGTACTTC. The variable domain in full, completed from reference TRBV5-1 and TRBJ2-7, reads KAGVTQTPRYLIKTRGQQVTLSCSPISGHRSVSWYQQTPGQGLQFLFEYFSETQRNKGNFPGRFSGRQFSNSRSEMNVSTLELGDSALYLCASTAGETYEQYFGPGTRLTVT.

This clone was detected ten times or more. The same CDR3 also results from other DNA sequences found in this sample. The V and J genes are TRBV4-1 and TRBJ2-7; possibly TRBD1 for D (7 bases). Between the trimmed V and J ends, which lost 0 bases and 3 bases, there was a span of 18 bases. This CDR3 is built from 17 residues. Germline-derived CDR1 and CDR2 are MGHRA and YSYEKL. CDR3 protein: CASSQERRQGGVYEQYF. The DNA of the CDR3 is TGCGCCAGCAGCCAAGAACGGCGTCAGGGGGGAGTCTACGAGCAGTACTTC.

This clone was seen only once. Other DNA sequences in the same sample also yield this CDR3. This sequence joins TRBV6-6 and TRBJ2-5; D is uncertain. The CDR3 totals 11 residues. The V and J ends lost 3 bases and 5 bases respectively, with 4 bases between them. Germline lookup yields CDR1 MNHNY and CDR2 SVGAGI (reference sequence). CDR3 in DNA: TGTGCCAGCAGTTATTCGGAGACCCAGTACTTC. It codes for CASSYSETQYF.

The V and J genes are TRBV10-3 and TRBJ1-2; 8 bases line up with TRBD1. Germline-derived CDR1 and CDR2 are ENHRY and SYGVKD. The trim removed 0 bases at V and 7 bases at J, leaving 4 bases unmatched. This CDR3 is 14 amino acids long. CDR3 residues: CAISESDRGSGYTF. For the CDR3, the DNA is TGTGCCATCAGTGAGTCTGACAGGGGATCTGGCTACACCTTC.

The chain employs TRBV7-2 and TRBJ2-1, with 7 bases lining up with TRBD2. The CDR3 is 15 residues long. V shed 3 bases, J shed 4 bases, and the junction held 6 bases outside the gene matches. CDR1 and CDR2 from the germline V gene are SGHTA and FQGNSA. CDR3 DNA: TGTGCCAGCAGCTTGGGCGGGAGTCCTTACAATGAGCAGTTCTTC. Translation: CASSLGGSPYNEQFF. Combining the CDR3 with reference TRBV7-2 and TRBJ2-1 gives the whole variable domain GAGVSQSPSNKVTEKGKDVELRCDPISGHTALYWYRQSLGQGLEFLIYFQGNSAPDKSGLPSDRFSAERTGGSVSTLTIQRTQQEDSAVYLCASSLGGSPYNEQFFGPGTRLTVL.

The chain links TRBV9 to TRBJ2-3; D is unclear. Germline V gene data show CDR1 as SGDLS and CDR2 as YYNGEE. Trimming shortened V by 0 bases and J by 7 bases, and 15 bases separated the two germline ends. The CDR3 is made up of 15 amino acids. This CDR3 is CASSVAGRFLNTQYF. The DNA for the CDR3 is TGTGCCAGCAGCGTAGCCGGCAGGTTTCTTAATACGCAGTATTTT. The whole variable domain, remainder taken from reference TRBV9 and TRBJ2-3, is DSGVTQTPKHLITATGQRVTLRCSPRSGDLSVYWYQQSLDQGLQFLIQYYNGEERAKGNILERFSAQQFPDLHSELNLSSLELGDSALYFCASSVAGRFLNTQYFGPGTRLTVL.

The chain recombines TRBV7-9 with TRBJ2-7; 7 bases agree with TRBD2. Germline values: CDR1 SEHNR, CDR2 FQNEAQ (reference sequence). The CDR3 sequence is 16 residues long. V was clipped by 5 bases and J by 0 bases; unmatched bases: 10. The CDR3 sequence: CASSTKPGGSSYEQYF. For the CDR3, the DNA is TGTGCCAGCAGCACCAAGCCCGGGGGGAGCTCCTACGAGCAGTACTTC.

The V gene is TRBV6-5, the J gene TRBJ1-2, with D perhaps matching TRBD1 (5 bases). The CDR3 runs 15 residues. Looked up from germline, CDR1 is MNHEY and CDR2 is SVGAGI. V was trimmed by 2 bases and J by 8 bases, leaving 18 bases between them. The CDR3 reads CASSYTAGTGYGYTF. DNA for the CDR3: TGTGCCAGCAGTTACACCGCGGGGACTGGGTACGGCTACACCTTC.

The rearrangement joins TRBV30 to TRBJ1-1; D remains unclear. Trimming took off 0 bases at V and 7 bases at J, with 9 bases between the two ends. In germline, CDR1 is GTSNPN, CDR2 SVGIG (reference sequence). The CDR3 runs to 12 residues. CDR3 sequence (DNA): TGTGCCTGGAGTGTGTTGACACGTGAAGCTTTCTTT. Its protein product is CAWSVLTREAFF.

The V call is TRBV5-1, the J call TRBJ1-5, with 10 bases aligning to TRBD1. The CDR3 contains 15 residues. Per the germline V gene, CDR1 is SGHRS and CDR2 is YFSETQ. V gave up 4 bases and J gave up 5 bases; unmatched junction bases: 6. For the CDR3, the DNA is TGCGCCAGCAGCCGGGACAGGGGCCCCTATCAGCCCCAGCATTTT. The encoded protein is CASSRDRGPYQPQHF.

The rearrangement joins TRBV7-2 to TRBJ2-7, with D tentatively TRBD1 (6 bases). The CDR3 consists of 14 residues. V lost 5 bases and J 8 bases, leaving 19 bases between the germline ends. Germline loops: CDR1 SGHTA, CDR2 FQGNSA. The chain's CDR3 is CASSPTGTPLKQYF. The CDR3 DNA sequence: TGTGCCAGCAGCCCCACAGGGACACCCCTGAAGCAGTACTTC. Variable domain in full (rest from reference TRBV7-2 and TRBJ2-7): GAGVSQSPSNKVTEKGKDVELRCDPISGHTALYWYRQSLGQGLEFLIYFQGNSAPDKSGLPSDRFSAERTGGSVSTLTIQRTQQEDSAVYLCASSPTGTPLKQYFGPGTRLTVT.

The V and J genes are TRBV5-6 and TRBJ2-2; TRBD2 aligns across 8 bases. Trimming removed 0 bases from V and 4 bases from J; junction bases left unmatched: 5. Germline loops: CDR1 SGHDT, CDR2 YYEEEE. CDR3 length: 16 amino acids. The CDR3 nucleotides read TGTGCCAGCAGCTTGGTTGGCGGGAGGACCACCGGGGAGCTGTTTTTT. Protein: CASSLVGGRTTGELFF.

The genes are TRBV6-1 and TRBJ1-1; 11 bases line up with TRBD1. This CDR3 comprises 14 residues. The V gene's germline CDR1 is MNHNS and CDR2 SASEGT. The V segment lost 8 bases and the J segment 3 bases; nucleotides outside the gene matches: 5. CDR3 amino acids: CASGQGALYTEAFF. The DNA for the CDR3 is TGTGCCAGCGGACAGGGGGCCCTGTACACTGAAGCTTTCTTT.

In the case of this clone: Other DNA sequences in the sample encode the same CDR3. The J gene is TRBJ2-1, the V gene TRBV9; D gene ambiguous. The CDR3 runs to 13 residues. Germline assignment: CDR1 SGDLS and CDR2 YYNGEE. Trimming cost V 0 bases and J 4 bases, with 5 bases left between them. Written as DNA, the CDR3 is TGTGCCAGCAGCGTAGGGTCGTACAATGAGCAGTTCTTC. Protein sequence: CASSVGSYNEQFF.

The rearrangement links TRBV7-3 to TRBJ2-5, with D perhaps matching TRBD1 (6 bases). In germline, CDR1 is SGHTA, CDR2 FQGTGA. V lost 5 bases, J lost 4 bases, and 11 bases lay in between. This CDR3 has 13 amino acids. CDR3 loop: CASSPSRGETQYF. CDR3 DNA sequence: TGTGCCAGCAGCCCCTCCAGGGGAGAGACCCAGTACTTC.

The chain links TRBV7-2 to TRBJ2-5; D is perhaps TRBD2 (5 bases). This CDR3 has 12 residues. Trimming stripped 5 bases from V and 6 bases from J, with 10 bases between. Germline V CDR1 and CDR2: SGHTA, FQGNSA. CDR3 sequence reads: CASSPRRKTQYF. The DNA of the CDR3 is TGTGCCAGCAGCCCAAGGAGGAAGACCCAGTACTTC.

The genes are TRBV6-5 and TRBJ2-5, with 7 bases identical to TRBD2. V was clipped by 2 bases and J by 4 bases; unmatched bases: 1. This CDR3 is built from 13 residues. CDR1 is MNHEY, CDR2 SVGAGI, per germline. CDR3 amino acids: CASSYGEGETQYF. The CDR3 DNA is TGTGCCAGCAGTTACGGGGAGGGAGAGACCCAGTACTTC.

As regards this clone: The identical CDR3 is also encoded by other nucleotide sequences in the sample. This chain uses TRBV11-2 with TRBJ1-2; 8 positions agree with TRBD1. The J segment lost 8 bases and the V segment lost 1 base, leaving 3 bases of the junction unmatched. CDR3 length equals 13 residues. Germline assignment: CDR1 SGHAT and CDR2 FQNNGV. The CDR3 sequence is CASSLGTGYGYTF. The CDR3 DNA follows: TGTGCCAGCAGCTTAGGGACAGGGTACGGCTACACCTTC.

DNA for the CDR3: TGTGCCAGCAGTTTCCCAGGGGGTCCACTACTTAAGCAGTTCTTC. The encoded protein is CASSFPGGPLLKQFF. The chain recombines TRBV27 with TRBJ2-1, with 7 bases identical to TRBD1. Trimming removed 3 bases from V and 11 bases from J; junction bases left unmatched: 13. The germline V gene has CDR1 MNHEY and CDR2 SMNVEV (reference sequence). The CDR3 is 15 residues long.

The chain uses TRBV7-9 and TRBJ1-1; a weak D match, TRBD1 (6 bases). V lost 1 base and J 3 bases, leaving 12 bases between the germline ends. The germline gives CDR1 SEHNR, CDR2 FQNEAQ (reference sequence). The CDR3 length is 15 residues. DNA for the CDR3: TGTGCCAGCAGCTTAGACCAGGGGATTCACACTGAAGCTTTCTTT. Its translation is CASSLDQGIHTEAFF. Filled out from reference TRBV7-9 and TRBJ1-1, the complete variable domain reads DTGVSQNPRHKITKRGQNVTFRCDPISEHNRLYWYRQTLGQGPEFLTYFQNEAQLEKSRLLSDRFSAERPKGSFSTLEIQRTEQGDSAMYLCASSLDQGIHTEAFFGQGTRLTVV.

J is TRBJ2-3 and V is TRBV9; TRBD2 matches 8 bases. Germline lookup yields CDR1 SGDLS and CDR2 YYNGEE. The J segment lost 3 bases and the V segment lost 3 bases, leaving 12 bases of the junction unmatched. This CDR3 region has 17 residues. The DNA for the CDR3 is TGTGCCAGCAGCGGGACCCAGAGCGGGAGAAATACAGATACGCAGTATTTT. Protein: CASSGTQSGRNTDTQYF.

The V gene is TRBV7-6, the J gene TRBJ1-3; D remains ambiguous. The germline gives CDR1 SGHVS, CDR2 FNYEAQ. Trimming removed 1 base from V and 4 bases from J, with 11 bases in between. This CDR3 contains 15 residues. CDR3 in DNA: TGTGCCAGCAGCTTAGATGAAACGATCGGAAACACCATATATTTT. This gives the protein CASSLDETIGNTIYF.

The rearrangement joins TRBV6-4 to TRBJ2-5; tentative D call: TRBD2 (5 bases). Germline CDR1 and CDR2: MRHNA and SNTAGT. CDR3 length equals 19 residues. Trimming took off 4 bases at V and 4 bases at J, with 28 bases between the two ends. The CDR3 DNA follows: TGTGCCAGCAGTGCCAAAAAGAATTCTGAGCCGACGGGAATAGAGACCCAGTACTTC. Amino acid sequence: CASSAKKNSEPTGIETQYF.

The chain has TRBV4-3 and TRBJ2-2, with D possibly being TRBD1 (6 bases). The germline V and J ends were trimmed by 0 bases and 5 bases, with 19 bases remaining between them. Germline loops: CDR1 LGHNA, CDR2 YSLEER. This CDR3 is 18 amino acids long. The CDR3 loop is CASSQDEEQGGSTGELFF. The CDR3 DNA reads as TGCGCCAGCAGCCAAGATGAGGAACAGGGTGGGAGTACCGGGGAGCTGTTTTTT.

This chain joins TRBV4-2 and TRBJ2-5; TRBD2 matches at 9 bases. The assigned J gene may be wrong: the sequence end matches TRBJ2-7 better. Germline lookup yields CDR1 LGHNA and CDR2 YNFKEQ. This CDR3 has 17 amino acids. CDR3 DNA: TGTGCCAGCAGCCAGGTAATCGTTAGCGGGAGCTGGTACGAGCAGTACTTC. This codes for CASSQVIVSGSWYEQYF.

V and J are TRBV28 and TRBJ2-7, with D perhaps TRBD1 (5 bases). V was cut by 1 base and J by 2 bases, with 18 bases left in between. The CDR3 has 17 amino acids. Germline loops: CDR1 MDHEN, CDR2 SYDVKM. The CDR3 region is CASSLLRTTLSAYEQYF. CDR3 nucleotides: TGTGCCAGCAGTTTATTAAGGACAACCCTATCTGCCTACGAGCAGTACTTC.